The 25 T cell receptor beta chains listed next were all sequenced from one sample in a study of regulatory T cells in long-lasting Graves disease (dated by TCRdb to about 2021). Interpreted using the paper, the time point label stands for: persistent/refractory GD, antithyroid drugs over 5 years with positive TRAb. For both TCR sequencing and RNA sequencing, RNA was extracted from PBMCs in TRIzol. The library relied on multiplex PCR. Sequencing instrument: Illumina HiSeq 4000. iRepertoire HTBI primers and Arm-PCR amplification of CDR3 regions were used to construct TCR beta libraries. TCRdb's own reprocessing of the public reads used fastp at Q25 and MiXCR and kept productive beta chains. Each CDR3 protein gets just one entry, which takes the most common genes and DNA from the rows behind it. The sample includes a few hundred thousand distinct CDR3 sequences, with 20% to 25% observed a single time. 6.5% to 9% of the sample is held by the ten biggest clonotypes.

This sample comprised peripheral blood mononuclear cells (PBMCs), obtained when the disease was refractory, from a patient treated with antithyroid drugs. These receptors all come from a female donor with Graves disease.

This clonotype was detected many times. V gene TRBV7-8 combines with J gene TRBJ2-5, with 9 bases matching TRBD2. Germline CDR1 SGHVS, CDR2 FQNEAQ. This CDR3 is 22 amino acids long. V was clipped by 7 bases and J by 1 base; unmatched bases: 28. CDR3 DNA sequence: TGTGCCAGCACTACTGACCCCGGGACTCTTTTGAGACTAGCGGAACGCCAAGAGACCCAGTACTTC. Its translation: CASTTDPGTLLRLAERQETQYF.

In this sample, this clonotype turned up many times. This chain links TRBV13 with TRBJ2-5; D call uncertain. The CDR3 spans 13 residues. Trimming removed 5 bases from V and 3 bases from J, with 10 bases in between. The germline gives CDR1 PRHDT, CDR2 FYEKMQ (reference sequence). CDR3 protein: CASSPQPEETQYF. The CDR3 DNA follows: TGTGCCAGCAGCCCCCAACCCGAAGAGACCCAGTACTTC.

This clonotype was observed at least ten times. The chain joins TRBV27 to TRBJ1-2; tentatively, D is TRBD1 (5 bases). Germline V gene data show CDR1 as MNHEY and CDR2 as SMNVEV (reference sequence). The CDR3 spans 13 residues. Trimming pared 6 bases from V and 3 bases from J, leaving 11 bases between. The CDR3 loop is CASSWGPHYGYTF. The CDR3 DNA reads TGTGCCAGCAGCTGGGGACCTCACTATGGCTACACCTTC.

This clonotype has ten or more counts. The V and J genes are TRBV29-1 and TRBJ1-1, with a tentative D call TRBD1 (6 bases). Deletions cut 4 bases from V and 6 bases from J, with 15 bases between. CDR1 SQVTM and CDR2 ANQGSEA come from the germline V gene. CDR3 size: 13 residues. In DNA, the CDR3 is TGCAGCGTTGGGCGACAGGCACTCGCTGAAGCTTTCTTT. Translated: CSVGRQALAEAFF. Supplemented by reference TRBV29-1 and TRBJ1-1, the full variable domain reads SAVISQKPSRDICQRGTSLTIQCQVDSQVTMMFWYRQQPGQSLTLIATANQGSEATYESGFVIDKFPISRPNLTFSTLTVSNMSPEDSSIYLCSVGRQALAEAFFGQGTRLTVV.

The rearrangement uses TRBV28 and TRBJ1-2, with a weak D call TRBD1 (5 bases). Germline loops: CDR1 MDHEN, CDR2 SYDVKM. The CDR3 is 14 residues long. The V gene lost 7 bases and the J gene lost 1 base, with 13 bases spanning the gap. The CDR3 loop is CASMSRAVNYGYTF. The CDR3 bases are TGTGCCAGCATGAGCAGGGCCGTTAACTATGGCTACACCTTC.

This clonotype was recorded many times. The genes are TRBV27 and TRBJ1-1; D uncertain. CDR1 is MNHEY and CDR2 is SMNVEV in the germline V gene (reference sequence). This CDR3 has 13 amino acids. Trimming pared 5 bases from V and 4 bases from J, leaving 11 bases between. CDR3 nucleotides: TGTGCCAGCAGTCCTGCCGGGGTCACTGAAGCTTTCTTT. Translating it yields CASSPAGVTEAFF.

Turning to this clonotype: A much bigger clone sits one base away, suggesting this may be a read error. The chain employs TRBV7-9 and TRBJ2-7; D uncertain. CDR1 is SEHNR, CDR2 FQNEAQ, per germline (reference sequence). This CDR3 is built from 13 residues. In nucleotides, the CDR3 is TGTGCCAGCAGTTACTCGCCTGCCTACGGGCAGTACTTC. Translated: CASSYSPAYGQYF.

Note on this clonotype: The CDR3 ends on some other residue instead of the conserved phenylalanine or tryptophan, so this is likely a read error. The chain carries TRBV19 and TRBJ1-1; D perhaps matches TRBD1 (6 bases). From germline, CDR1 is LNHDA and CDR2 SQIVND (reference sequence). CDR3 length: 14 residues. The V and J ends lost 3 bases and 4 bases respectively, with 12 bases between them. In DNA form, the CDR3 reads TGTGCCAGTAGTATCAGCCAGGGGACCACTGAAGCTTTCCTT. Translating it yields CASSISQGTTEAFL.

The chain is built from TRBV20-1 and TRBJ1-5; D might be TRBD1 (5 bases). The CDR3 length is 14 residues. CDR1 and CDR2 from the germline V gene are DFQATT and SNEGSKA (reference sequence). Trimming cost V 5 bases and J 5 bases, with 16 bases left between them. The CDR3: CSAGGEWFDQPQHF. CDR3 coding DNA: TGCAGTGCTGGGGGGGAGTGGTTTGATCAGCCCCAGCATTTT.

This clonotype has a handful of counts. The CDR3 DNA reads TGTGCCAGCACCGCGGGGTATCCAAACGACGCTTTCTTT. Translation gives CASTAGYPNDAFF. This sequence joins TRBV12-3 or TRBV12-4 and TRBJ1-1; D gene uncertain. The CDR3 runs 13 residues. Trimming stripped 7 bases from V and 11 bases from J, with 20 bases between.

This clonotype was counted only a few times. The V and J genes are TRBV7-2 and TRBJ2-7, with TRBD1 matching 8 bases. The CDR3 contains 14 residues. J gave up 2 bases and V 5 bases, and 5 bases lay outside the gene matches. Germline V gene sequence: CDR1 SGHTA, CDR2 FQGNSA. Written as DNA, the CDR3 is TGTGCCAGCAGCAAGGGACAGGCCGCCTACGAGCAGTACTTC. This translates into CASSKGQAAYEQYF.

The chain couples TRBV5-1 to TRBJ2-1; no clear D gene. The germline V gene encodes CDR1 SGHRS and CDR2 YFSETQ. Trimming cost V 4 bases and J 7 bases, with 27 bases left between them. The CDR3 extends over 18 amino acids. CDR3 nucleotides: TGCGCCAGCAGCATGCGTCCGTTGGGGATTATAGGTTTGAATGAGCAGTTCTTC. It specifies CASSMRPLGIIGLNEQFF. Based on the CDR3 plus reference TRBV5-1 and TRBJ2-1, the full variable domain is KAGVTQTPRYLIKTRGQQVTLSCSPISGHRSVSWYQQTPGQGLQFLFEYFSETQRNKGNFPGRFSGRQFSNSRSEMNVSTLELGDSALYLCASSMRPLGIIGLNEQFFGPGTRLTVL.

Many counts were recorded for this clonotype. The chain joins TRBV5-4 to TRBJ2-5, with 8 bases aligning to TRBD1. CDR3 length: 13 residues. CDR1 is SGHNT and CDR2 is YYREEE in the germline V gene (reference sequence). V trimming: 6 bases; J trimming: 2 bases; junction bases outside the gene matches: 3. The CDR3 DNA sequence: TGTGCCAGCACCTGGACAGGGCAAGAGACCCAGTACTTC. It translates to CASTWTGQETQYF.

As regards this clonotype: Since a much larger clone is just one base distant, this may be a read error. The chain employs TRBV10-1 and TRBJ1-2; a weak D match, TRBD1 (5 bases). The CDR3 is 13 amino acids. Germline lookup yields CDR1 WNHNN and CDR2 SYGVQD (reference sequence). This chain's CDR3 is CSSSRDGPYGYTF. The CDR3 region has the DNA TGCTCCAGCTCGCGGGACGGACCCTATGGCTACACCTTC.

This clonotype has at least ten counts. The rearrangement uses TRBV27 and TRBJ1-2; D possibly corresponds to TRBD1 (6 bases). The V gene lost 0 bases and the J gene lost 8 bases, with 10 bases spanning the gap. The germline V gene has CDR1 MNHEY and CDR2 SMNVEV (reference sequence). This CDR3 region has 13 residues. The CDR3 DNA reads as TGTGCCAGCAGTTTATCAGGGGGGAGCGGCTACACCTTC. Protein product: CASSLSGGSGYTF.

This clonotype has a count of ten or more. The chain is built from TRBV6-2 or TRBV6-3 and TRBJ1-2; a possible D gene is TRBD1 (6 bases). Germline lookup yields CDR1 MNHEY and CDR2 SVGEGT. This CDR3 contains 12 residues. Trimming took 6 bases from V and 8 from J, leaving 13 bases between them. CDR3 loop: CASRPRTDGYTF. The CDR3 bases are TGTGCCAGCAGGCCGAGGACAGACGGCTACACCTTC.

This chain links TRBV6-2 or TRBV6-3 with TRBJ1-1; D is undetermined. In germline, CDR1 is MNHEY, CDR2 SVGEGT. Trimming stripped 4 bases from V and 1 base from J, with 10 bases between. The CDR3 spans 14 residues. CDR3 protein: CASSFLGSNTEAFF. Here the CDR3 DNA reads TGTGCCAGCAGTTTCCTGGGGTCGAACACTGAAGCTTTCTTT.

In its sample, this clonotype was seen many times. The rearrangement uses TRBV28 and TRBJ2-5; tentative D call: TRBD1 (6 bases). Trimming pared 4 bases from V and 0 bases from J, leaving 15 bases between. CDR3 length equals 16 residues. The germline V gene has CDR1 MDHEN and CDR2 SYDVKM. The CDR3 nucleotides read TGTGCCAGCAGTTCTTCAGGGGCACCCTACCAAGAGACCCAGTACTTC. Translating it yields CASSSSGAPYQETQYF.

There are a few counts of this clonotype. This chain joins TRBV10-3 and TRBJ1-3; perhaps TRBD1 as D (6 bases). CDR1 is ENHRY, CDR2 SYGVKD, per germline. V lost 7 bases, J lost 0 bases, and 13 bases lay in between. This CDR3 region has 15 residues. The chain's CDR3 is CAITLTGPSGNTIYF. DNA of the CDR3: TGTGCCATCACCTTGACAGGTCCCTCTGGAAACACCATATATTTT.

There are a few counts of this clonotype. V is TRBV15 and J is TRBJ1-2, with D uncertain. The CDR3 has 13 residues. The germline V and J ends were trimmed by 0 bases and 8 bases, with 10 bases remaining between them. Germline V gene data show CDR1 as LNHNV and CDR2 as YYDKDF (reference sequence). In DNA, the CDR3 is TGTGCCACCAGCAGAGAGGCGTGGGGAGGCTACACCTTC. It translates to CATSREAWGGYTF.

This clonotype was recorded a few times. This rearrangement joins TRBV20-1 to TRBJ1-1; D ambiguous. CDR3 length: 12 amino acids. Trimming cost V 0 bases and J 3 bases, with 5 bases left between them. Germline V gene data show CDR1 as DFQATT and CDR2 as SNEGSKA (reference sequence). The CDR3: CSAREGYTEAFF. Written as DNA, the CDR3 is TGCAGTGCTAGAGAGGGATACACTGAAGCTTTCTTT.

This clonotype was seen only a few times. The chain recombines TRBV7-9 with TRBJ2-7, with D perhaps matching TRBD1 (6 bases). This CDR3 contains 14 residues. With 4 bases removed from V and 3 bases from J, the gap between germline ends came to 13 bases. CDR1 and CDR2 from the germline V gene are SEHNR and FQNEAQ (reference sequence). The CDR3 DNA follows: TGTGCCAGCAGCTCCGACAGGCCCTACTACGAGCAGTACTTC. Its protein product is CASSSDRPYYEQYF.

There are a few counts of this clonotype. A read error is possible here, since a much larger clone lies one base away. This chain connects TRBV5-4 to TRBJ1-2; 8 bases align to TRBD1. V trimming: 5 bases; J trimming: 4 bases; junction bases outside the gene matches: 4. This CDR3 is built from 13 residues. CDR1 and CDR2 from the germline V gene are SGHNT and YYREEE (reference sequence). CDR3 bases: TGTGCCAGCAGACCGGACAGGGCCTATGGCTACACCTTC. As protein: CASRPDRAYGYTF. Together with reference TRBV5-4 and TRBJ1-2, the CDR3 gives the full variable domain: ETGVTQSPTHLIKTRGQQVTLRCSSQSGHNTVSWYQQALGQGPQFIFQYYREEENGRGNFPPRFSGLQFPNYSSELNVNALELDDSALYLCASRPDRAYGYTFGSGTRLTVV.

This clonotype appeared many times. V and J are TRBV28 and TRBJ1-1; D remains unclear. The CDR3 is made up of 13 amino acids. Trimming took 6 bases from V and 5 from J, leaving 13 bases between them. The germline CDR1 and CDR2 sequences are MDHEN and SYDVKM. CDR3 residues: CASSLPPGTEAFF. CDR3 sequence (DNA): TGTGCCAGCAGCTTACCCCCTGGGACTGAAGCTTTCTTT.

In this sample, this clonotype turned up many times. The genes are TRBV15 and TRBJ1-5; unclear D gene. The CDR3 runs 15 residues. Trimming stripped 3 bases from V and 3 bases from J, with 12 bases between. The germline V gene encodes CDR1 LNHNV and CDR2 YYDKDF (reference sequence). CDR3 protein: CATSRTRALNQPQHF. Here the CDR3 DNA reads TGTGCCACCAGCAGGACCCGGGCCCTCAATCAGCCCCAGCATTTT.